This T cell receptor (beta chain) came from a study of T cell changes during pregnancy in multiple sclerosis (dated by TCRdb to between 2017 and 2020). Study-wide context: The study examined how the T cell repertoire changed over the course of pregnancy in women with multiple sclerosis.

The V end gives up 4 bases and the J end 6 bases, leaving 9 bases in the junction not matched to a gene. Sequences MNHNY (CDR1) and SVGAGI (CDR2) are obtained from the germline V gene (reference sequence). The CDR3 sequence holds 15 residues, the cysteine and phenylalanine included. Just the 45-base CDR3 DNA is kept, in frame starting at base 1. Library preparation was by the immunoSEQ multiplex PCR assay. TCRdb carries this immuneACCESS record with in-frame sequences only. Its versions omit some clonotypes, under half of them owing to an unresolved V gene in the studies checked, with the rest unexplained. This sample is represented by 25,000 to 35,000 clones; almost 90% of them were singletons. Over 0.5% of the sample lies in the top ten. Details on this clone: Its antigen is not yet known. No clone much larger than this one lies a single base away; base qualities are absent.

The sequences come from CD4+ T cells from peripheral blood mononuclear cells, collected in the third trimester of pregnancy. The clonotype comes from a female donor in good health, enrolled as a control in a pregnancy study. The chain couples TRBV6-6 to TRBJ1-2, and TRBD1 matches 9 of the central bases. The CDR3 is CASSSLRTGAHGYTF. The DNA reads TGTGCCAGCAGTTCCCTAAGGACAGGGGCCCATGGCTACACCTTC.